The 5 T cell receptor beta chains listed next were all sequenced from one sample in a study of T cell repertoires in cytomegalovirus infection. Which antigens these TCRs recognize remains unknown. TCRdb recomputed calls from the reads with MiXCR, one row per CDR3 protein. The table lists about 770,000 distinct CDR3 sequences, about 28% of them singletons. The input for sequencing was cultured CD8+ T cells from PBMCs, taken from culture after CMV antigen stimulation. These TCRs come from a human donor in good health (CMV status not recorded). Some clones in this sample may be carry-over from other donors' samples.

This clonotype was seen ten or more times. The rearrangement uses TRBV7-8 and TRBJ2-1; 8 bases line up with TRBD1. The CDR3 sequence is 15 residues long. J gave up 2 bases and V 5 bases, and 5 bases lay outside the gene matches. Germline CDR1 is SGHVS and CDR2 is FQNEAQ. The CDR3 is CASSQGASTYNEQFF. The DNA of the CDR3 is TGTGCCAGCAGCCAGGGGGCCTCTACCTACAATGAGCAGTTCTTC. The complete variable domain, with remaining parts taken from reference TRBV7-8 and TRBJ2-1, reads GAGVSQSPRYKVAKRGQDVALRCDPISGHVSLFWYQQALGQGPEFLTYFQNEAQLDKSGLPSDRFFAERPEGSVSTLKIQRTQQEDSAVYLCASSQGASTYNEQFFGPGTRLTVL.

CDR3 sequence reads: CASSGQYGVGKLFF. Here the CDR3 DNA reads TGTGCCAGCAGTGGACAGTATGGAGTAGGAAAACTGTTTTTT. V usage is TRBV28 and J usage is TRBJ1-4; possible D gene TRBD1, 6 bases. Germline-derived CDR1 and CDR2 are MDHEN and SYDVKM. Trimming pared 5 bases from V and 10 bases from J, leaving 17 bases between. The CDR3 is 14 amino acids.

The V gene is TRBV12-5, the J gene TRBJ1-1, with unresolved D. The V end lost 0 bases, the J end lost 7 bases, and 12 bases lay between the germline ends. CDR1 is LGHNT, CDR2 FRNRAP, per germline. The CDR3 is 14 residues long. The CDR3 spells CASGLVAWPYEAFF. The CDR3 DNA reads as TGTGCTAGTGGTTTGGTGGCCTGGCCTTATGAAGCTTTCTTT.

The chain uses TRBV27 and TRBJ1-6; TRBD1 might be the D (6 bases). CDR3 size: 15 residues. V was pared by 0 bases and J by 10 bases, with 13 bases between. Per germline, CDR1 MNHEY and CDR2 SMNVEV (reference sequence). The CDR3 coding sequence is TGTGCCAGCAGTTTATCGGGGGGACACCCATCACCCCTCCACTTT. Translated, it gives CASSLSGGHPSPLHF.

This clonotype was seen once. This sequence joins TRBV14 and TRBJ2-7, with 8 bases fitting TRBD1. After removal of 5 bases from V and 4 bases from J, the junction contained 7 bases not matched to a gene. The CDR3 totals 14 residues. Germline-derived CDR1 and CDR2 are SGHDN and FVKESK. CDR3 in amino acids: CASSRRDRPYEQYV. DNA for the CDR3: TGTGCCAGCAGCAGAAGGGACAGGCCTTACGAGCAGTACGTC.